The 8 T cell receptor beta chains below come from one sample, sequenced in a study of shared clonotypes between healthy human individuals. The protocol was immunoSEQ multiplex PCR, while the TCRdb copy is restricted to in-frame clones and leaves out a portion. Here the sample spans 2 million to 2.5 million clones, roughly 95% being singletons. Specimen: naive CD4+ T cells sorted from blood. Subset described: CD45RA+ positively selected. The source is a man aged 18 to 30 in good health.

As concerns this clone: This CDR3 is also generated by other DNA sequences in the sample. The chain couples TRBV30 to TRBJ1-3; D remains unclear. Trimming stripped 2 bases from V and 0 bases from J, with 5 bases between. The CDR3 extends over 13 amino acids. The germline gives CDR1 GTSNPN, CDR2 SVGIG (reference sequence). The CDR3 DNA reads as TGTGCCTGGAGTTTGGACTCTGGAAACACCATATATTTT. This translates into CAWSLDSGNTIYF.

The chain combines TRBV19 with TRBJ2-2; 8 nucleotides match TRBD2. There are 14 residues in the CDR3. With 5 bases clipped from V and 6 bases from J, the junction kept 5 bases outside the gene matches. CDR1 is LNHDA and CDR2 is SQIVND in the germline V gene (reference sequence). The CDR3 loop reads CASSPKAGAGELFF. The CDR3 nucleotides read TGTGCCAGTAGTCCCAAAGCGGGAGCCGGGGAGCTGTTTTTT.

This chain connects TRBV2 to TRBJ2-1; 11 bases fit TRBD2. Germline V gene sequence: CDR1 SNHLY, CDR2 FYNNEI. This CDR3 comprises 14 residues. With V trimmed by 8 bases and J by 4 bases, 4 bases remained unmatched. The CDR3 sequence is CASPGTSGYNEQFF. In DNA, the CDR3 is TGTGCCAGCCCCGGGACTAGCGGATACAATGAGCAGTTCTTC.

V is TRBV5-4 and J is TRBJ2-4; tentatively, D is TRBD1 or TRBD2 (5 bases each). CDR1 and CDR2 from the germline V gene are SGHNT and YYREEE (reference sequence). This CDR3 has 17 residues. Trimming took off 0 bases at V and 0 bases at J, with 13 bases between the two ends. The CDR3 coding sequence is TGTGCCAGCAGCTTGGACTCAGGGACCCTAGCCAAAAACATTCAGTACTTC. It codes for CASSLDSGTLAKNIQYF.

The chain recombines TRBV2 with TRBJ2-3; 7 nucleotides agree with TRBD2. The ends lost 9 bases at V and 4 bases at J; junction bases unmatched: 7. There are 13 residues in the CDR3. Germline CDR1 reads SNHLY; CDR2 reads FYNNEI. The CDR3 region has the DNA TGTGCCAGTCAGGCAGGGAGGGCAGATACGCAGTATTTT. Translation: CASQAGRADTQYF.

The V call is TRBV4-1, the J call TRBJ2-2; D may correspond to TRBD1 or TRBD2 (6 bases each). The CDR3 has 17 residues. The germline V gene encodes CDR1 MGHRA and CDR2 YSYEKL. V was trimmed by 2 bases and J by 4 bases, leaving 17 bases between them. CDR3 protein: CASSQWVGGASTGELFF. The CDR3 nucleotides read TGCGCCAGCAGCCAATGGGTCGGGGGCGCGAGCACCGGGGAGCTGTTTTTT.

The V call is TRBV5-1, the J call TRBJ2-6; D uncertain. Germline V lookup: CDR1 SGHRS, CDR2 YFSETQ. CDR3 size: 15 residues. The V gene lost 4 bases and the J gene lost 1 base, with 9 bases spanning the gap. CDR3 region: CASSPDASGANVLTF. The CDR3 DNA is TGCGCCAGCAGCCCGGACGCGTCTGGGGCCAACGTCCTGACTTTC.

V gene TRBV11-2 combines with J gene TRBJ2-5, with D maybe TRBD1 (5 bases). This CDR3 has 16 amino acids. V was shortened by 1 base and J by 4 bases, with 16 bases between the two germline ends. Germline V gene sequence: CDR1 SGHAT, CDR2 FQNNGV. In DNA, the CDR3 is TGTGCCAGCAGCTTAGTCTGGACATCTGTGGGAGAGACCCAGTACTTC. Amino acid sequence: CASSLVWTSVGETQYF.